Following are 32 T cell receptor beta chains from one sample sequenced in a study of blood T cell repertoires in COVID-19. Clones were read by immunoSEQ multiplex PCR, and TCRdb kept only the in-frame ones, dropping some. The data hold around 310,000 clones, with about nine tenths observed a single time. Sequencing input: peripheral blood. All receptors derive from a woman aged 25-40 years with COVID-19, enrolled during active disease.

This rearrangement joins TRBV3-1 (or the pseudogene TRBV3-2) to TRBJ1-2; TRBD1 matches 8 bases. Trimming cost V 1 base and J 5 bases; bases outside gene matches: 6. The germline V gene has CDR1 LGHDT and CDR2 YNNKEL (reference sequence). The CDR3 covers 15 residues. The DNA for the CDR3 is TGTGCCAGCAGCCAAGCGCAGGGGGCATGGTATGGCTACACCTTC. Translating it yields CASSQAQGAWYGYTF.

The genes are TRBV19 and TRBJ2-2, with a possible D match to TRBD1 (6 bases). The CDR3 length is 15 residues. The V end was cut by 8 bases, the J end by 1 base, with 14 bases between. Germline V gene data show CDR1 as LNHDA and CDR2 as SQIVND (reference sequence). The DNA for the CDR3 is TGTGCCAGTTCGAAAACCAGGGGGAACACCGGGGAGCTGTTTTTT. Translating gives CASSKTRGNTGELFF.

As DNA, the CDR3 is TGTGCCAGCAGCTTAGTGGGGACACCGACCGCCTACGAGCAGTACTTC. Translating it yields CASSLVGTPTAYEQYF. This chain uses TRBV11-2 with TRBJ2-7; TRBD1 is a possible D gene (6 bases). V was pared by 1 base and J by 2 bases, with 15 bases between. The CDR3 spans 16 residues. Germline-derived CDR1 and CDR2 are SGHAT and FQNNGV. The entire variable domain, with the rest obtained from reference TRBV11-2 and TRBJ2-7, is as follows: EAGVAQSPRYKIIEKRQSVAFWCNPISGHATLYWYQQILGQGPKLLIQFQNNGVVDDSQLPKDRFSAERLKGVDSTLKIQPAKLEDSAVYLCASSLVGTPTAYEQYFGPGTRLTVT.

This rearrangement joins TRBV27 to TRBJ2-2, with D hard to call. Germline V gene lookup returns CDR1 MNHEY and CDR2 SMNVEV (reference sequence). Between the trimmed V and J ends, which lost 6 bases and 1 base, there was a span of 6 bases. The CDR3 runs to 13 residues. In DNA form, the CDR3 reads TGTGCCAGCAGCCGGTTGAACACCGGGGAGCTGTTTTTT. Protein sequence: CASSRLNTGELFF.

This clone came up a few times. The chain employs TRBV30 and TRBJ1-4, with D tentatively TRBD1 (5 bases). Trimming removed 0 bases at V and 7 bases at J, with 18 bases between. CDR1 and CDR2 from the germline V gene are GTSNPN and SVGIG (reference sequence). The CDR3 sequence is 16 residues long. The CDR3 bases are TGTGCCTGGAGTGTACAATTCGGAAGGGGAGGTGAAAAACTGTTTTTT. Its translation is CAWSVQFGRGGEKLFF.

This chain links TRBV24-1 with TRBJ2-3, with a weak D call TRBD1 (6 bases). This CDR3 spans 15 amino acids. Germline V gene data show CDR1 as KGHDR and CDR2 as SFDVKD. V was pared by 4 bases and J by 5 bases, with 15 bases between. DNA of the CDR3: TGTGCCACCAGTGACCCCACCACAGGGATAGATACGCAGTATTTT. Residues: CATSDPTTGIDTQYF.

J is TRBJ2-7 and V is TRBV5-4; D remains ambiguous. The CDR3 has 13 residues. Per germline, CDR1 SGHNT and CDR2 YYREEE (reference sequence). Trimming pared 6 bases from V and 0 bases from J, leaving 10 bases between. The CDR3 region is CASNEQSSYEQYF. The CDR3 nucleotides read TGTGCCAGCAACGAACAGAGCTCCTACGAGCAGTACTTC.

The genes are TRBV11-2 and TRBJ2-5; 7 positions match TRBD2. CDR1 and CDR2 from the germline V gene are SGHAT and FQNNGV. V lost 3 bases to trimming and J lost 4 bases; unmatched junction nucleotides: 8. The CDR3 contains 15 residues. In nucleotides, the CDR3 is TGTGCCAGCAGCTTGAGGGTGGGAGGGGTAGAGACCCAGTACTTC. It encodes CASSLRVGGVETQYF.

The chain combines TRBV9 with TRBJ2-1, with a tentative D call TRBD2 (5 bases). Between the trimmed V and J ends, which lost 0 bases and 1 base, there was a span of 11 bases. From germline, CDR1 is SGDLS and CDR2 YYNGEE. CDR3 length: 16 residues. CDR3 DNA: TGTGCCAGCAGCGTAGGTGGGAGTGCGTCCTACAATGAGCAGTTCTTC. Its protein is CASSVGGSASYNEQFF.

V usage is TRBV5-1 and J usage is TRBJ1-4, with 7 bases matching TRBD1. The CDR3 spans 16 residues. J was trimmed by 10 bases and V by 2 bases; bases with no gene match: 14. Germline CDR1 SGHRS, CDR2 YFSETQ. The CDR3: CASSLGFRDSGRKLFF. CDR3 DNA sequence: TGCGCCAGCAGCTTAGGTTTTCGGGACAGCGGGAGAAAACTGTTTTTT.

This chain links TRBV5-4 with TRBJ2-3; tentatively, D is TRBD1 (5 bases). Germline CDR1 SGHNT, CDR2 YYREEE (reference sequence). V lost 0 bases and J 2 bases, leaving 10 bases between the germline ends. The CDR3 covers 15 residues. As DNA, the CDR3 is TGTGCCAGCAGCTTGGCCCAGGGCCTCACAGATACGCAGTATTTT. Protein sequence: CASSLAQGLTDTQYF. The full variable domain, completed using reference TRBV5-4 and TRBJ2-3, is ETGVTQSPTHLIKTRGQQVTLRCSSQSGHNTVSWYQQALGQGPQFIFQYYREEENGRGNFPPRFSGLQFPNYSSELNVNALELDDSALYLCASSLAQGLTDTQYFGPGTRLTVL.

J is TRBJ1-1 and V is TRBV6-2 or TRBV6-3, with D unresolved. This CDR3 spans 11 amino acids. Trimming took 5 bases from V and 7 from J, leaving 8 bases between them. Germline lookup yields CDR1 MNHEY and CDR2 SVGEGT. CDR3 nucleotide sequence: TGTGCCAGCAGTGGCGGGATTGAAGCTTTCTTT. Translating it yields CASSGGIEAFF.

The chain has TRBV7-2 and TRBJ2-5; TRBD2 matches at 9 bases. CDR1 SGHTA and CDR2 FQGNSA come from the germline V gene. The CDR3 is made up of 15 amino acids. The V and J ends lost 4 bases and 4 bases, in that order; junction bases with no gene match: 7. The CDR3 region is CASSSDSGSGETQYF. In DNA form, the CDR3 reads TGTGCCAGCAGCTCAGATAGCGGGAGCGGAGAGACCCAGTACTTC.

The rearrangement uses TRBV6-5 and TRBJ1-1, with TRBD1 identical over 8 bases. From germline, CDR1 is MNHEY and CDR2 SVGAGI. CDR3 size: 16 residues. The V gene end was trimmed by 4 bases and the J gene end by 1 base; junction bases not matched to a gene: 8. CDR3: CASSSSRGQGNTEAFF. The DNA for the CDR3 is TGTGCCAGCAGTTCGAGCAGGGGGCAAGGGAACACTGAAGCTTTCTTT.

The chain combines TRBV6-5 with TRBJ1-2; D may be TRBD1 (5 bases). CDR1 is MNHEY, CDR2 SVGAGI, per germline. This CDR3 region has 14 residues. Between the trimmed V and J ends, which lost 2 bases and 8 bases, there was a span of 15 bases. CDR3 residues: CASSYRTPGLGYTF. CDR3 nucleotide sequence: TGTGCCAGCAGTTACCGAACTCCAGGGCTCGGCTACACCTTC.

The chain uses TRBV10-2 and TRBJ2-7, with D maybe TRBD2 (6 bases). The CDR3 spans 12 residues. V shed 6 bases and J shed 2 bases, with 8 bases lying between them. The V gene's germline CDR1 is WSHSY and CDR2 SAAADI. The CDR3 loop is CASRTGAYEQYF. The CDR3 nucleotides read TGCGCCAGCAGGACGGGAGCCTACGAGCAGTACTTC.

The chain joins TRBV28 to TRBJ2-3; a possible D gene is TRBD2 (6 bases). Germline V CDR1 and CDR2: MDHEN, SYDVKM. The CDR3 spans 16 residues. Trimming took 7 bases from V and 0 from J, leaving 17 bases between them. CDR3 region: CASTFTGDHSTDTQYF. The CDR3 nucleotides read TGTGCCAGCACGTTTACGGGAGACCATAGCACAGATACGCAGTATTTT.

The chain combines TRBV6-5 with TRBJ2-1; no clear D gene. The CDR3 runs to 14 residues. Trimming left V 2 bases short and J 7 bases short, with 12 bases between. CDR1 is MNHEY, CDR2 SVGAGI, per germline. The CDR3 sequence is CASSYDLVGNEQFF. The CDR3, as DNA: TGTGCCAGCAGTTACGACCTAGTGGGTAATGAGCAGTTCTTC.

DNA of the CDR3: TGTGCCAGTAAATGGACTAGCGATAACACCGGGGAGCTGTTTTTT. Translated, it gives CASKWTSDNTGELFF. The rearrangement uses TRBV19 and TRBJ2-2, with 9 bases that match TRBD2. The CDR3 is 15 residues long. Losses at the gene ends were 7 bases for V and 2 bases for J; bases not matched to a gene: 5. In germline, CDR1 is LNHDA, CDR2 SQIVND (reference sequence).

This clone was observed once. This rearrangement joins TRBV28 to TRBJ2-7; 7 positions match TRBD2. Germline-derived CDR1 and CDR2 are MDHEN and SYDVKM. J gave up 0 bases and V 5 bases, and 7 bases lay outside the gene matches. CDR3 length: 15 amino acids. CDR3 amino acids: CASSPPSGSSYEQYF. The CDR3 coding sequence is TGTGCCAGCAGTCCCCCTAGCGGTAGCTCCTACGAGCAGTACTTC.

This chain links TRBV2 with TRBJ1-2; possible D gene TRBD1, 6 bases. Trimming shortened V by 9 bases and J by 3 bases, and 14 bases separated the two germline ends. From germline, CDR1 is SNHLY and CDR2 FYNNEI. The CDR3 is 13 residues long. In DNA form, the CDR3 reads TGTGCCAGTGTGGCAGGGGACGACTATGGCTACACCTTC. It yields the protein CASVAGDDYGYTF.

The J gene is TRBJ2-2, the V gene TRBV28; D ambiguous. CDR1 MDHEN and CDR2 SYDVKM come from the germline V gene. V was shortened by 1 base and J by 0 bases, with 9 bases between the two germline ends. The CDR3 length is 16 residues. The CDR3: CASSLLAAPNTGELFF. CDR3 coding DNA: TGTGCCAGCAGTTTATTGGCGGCTCCGAACACCGGGGAGCTGTTTTTT. The full variable domain, rest sourced from reference TRBV28 and TRBJ2-2, is DVKVTQSSRYLVKRTGEKVFLECVQDMDHENMFWYRQDPGLGLRLIYFSYDVKMKEKGDIPEGYSVSREKKERFSLILESASTNQTSMYLCASSLLAAPNTGELFFGEGSRLTVL.

The chain carries TRBV30 and TRBJ1-1; maybe TRBD1 (5 bases). This CDR3 contains 14 residues. CDR1 and CDR2 from the germline V gene are GTSNPN and SVGIG (reference sequence). The V end lost 0 bases, the J end lost 6 bases, and 14 bases lay between the germline ends. CDR3 DNA: TGTGCCTGGAGTGTACCCGAATGGGGGGCTGAAGCTTTCTTT. It specifies CAWSVPEWGAEAFF. The full variable domain, in which reference TRBV30 and TRBJ1-1 provide the parts outside the CDR3, is SQTIHQWPATLVQPVGSPLSLECTVEGTSNPNLYWYRQAAGRGLQLLFYSVGIGQISSEVPQNLSASRPQDRQFILSSKKLLLSDSGFYLCAWSVPEWGAEAFFGQGTRLTVV.

Written as DNA, the CDR3 is TGTGCCAGCAGATCCGGGGGGGGGCATGGCTACACCTTC. This sequence encodes CASRSGGGHGYTF. V and J are TRBV7-2 and TRBJ1-2; D is possibly TRBD1 (6 bases). Trimming removed 6 bases at V and 6 bases at J, with 14 bases between. Germline V gene sequence: CDR1 SGHTA, CDR2 FQGNSA. This CDR3 comprises 13 residues.

This chain uses TRBV15 with TRBJ1-1; D call uncertain. The CDR3 has 13 amino acids. V was pared by 0 bases and J by 3 bases, with 5 bases between. In germline, CDR1 is LNHNV, CDR2 YYDKDF (reference sequence). CDR3: CATSRDVDTEAFF. CDR3 nucleotide sequence: TGTGCCACCAGCAGAGATGTAGACACTGAAGCTTTCTTT.

This chain uses TRBV7-2 with TRBJ2-2; D is possibly TRBD2 (6 bases). The CDR3 consists of 15 residues. The ends were cut back, 6 bases at V and 0 bases at J, with 11 bases in the middle. Germline lookup yields CDR1 SGHTA and CDR2 FQGNSA. The CDR3 coding sequence is TGTGCCAGCAGACGGGAGATTACGAACACCGGGGAGCTGTTTTTT. This sequence encodes CASRREITNTGELFF.

This sequence joins TRBV5-5 and TRBJ2-1, with 10 bases aligning to TRBD2. The CDR3 loop spans 16 amino acids. The V and J ends lost 2 bases and 12 bases, in that order; junction bases with no gene match: 14. Germline lookup yields CDR1 SGHKS and CDR2 YYEKEE (reference sequence). CDR3 protein: CASSLRIAGGLWVQFF. The CDR3, as DNA: TGTGCCAGCAGCTTACGAATAGCGGGAGGCCTTTGGGTGCAGTTCTTC.

This chain uses TRBV5-8 with TRBJ1-5; D remains unclear. V was cut by 1 base and J by 9 bases, with 11 bases left in between. CDR3 size: 13 residues. The germline V gene encodes CDR1 SGHTS and CDR2 YDEGEE. CDR3 sequence: CASSLSSARPQHF. The CDR3 nucleotides are TGTGCCAGCAGCTTGTCGTCAGCGCGGCCCCAGCATTTT.

This chain links TRBV11-2 with TRBJ2-7, with TRBD2 matching over 7 bases. The CDR3 covers 15 residues. Losses at the gene ends were 3 bases for V and 0 bases for J; bases not matched to a gene: 5. Germline V gene sequence: CDR1 SGHAT, CDR2 FQNNGV. The CDR3 region is CASSLSGTSSYEQYF. DNA for the CDR3: TGTGCCAGCAGCTTGAGCGGGACGAGCTCCTACGAGCAGTACTTC.

This chain joins TRBV18 and TRBJ2-3, with 9 positions matching TRBD2. CDR3 length: 17 residues. Germline V gene lookup returns CDR1 KGHSH and CDR2 LQKENI. With 3 bases clipped from V and 0 bases from J, the junction kept 7 bases outside the gene matches. The chain's CDR3 is CASSPRASGTSTDTQYF. CDR3 nucleotides: TGTGCCAGCTCACCCCGGGCTAGCGGGACAAGCACAGATACGCAGTATTTT.

V gene TRBV27 combines with J gene TRBJ1-2; TRBD1 aligns across 9 bases. The J segment lost 7 bases and the V segment lost 4 bases, leaving 7 bases of the junction unmatched. CDR3 size: 14 residues. Germline lookup yields CDR1 MNHEY and CDR2 SMNVEV (reference sequence). CDR3 coding DNA: TGTGCCAGCAGTTGGCGGGGACAGGGTGTTGGCTACACCTTC. The encoded protein is CASSWRGQGVGYTF.

The chain couples TRBV6-1 to TRBJ1-5; D not certain. The length of the CDR3 is 15 residues. V dropped 0 bases and J dropped 3 bases, with 9 bases sitting between them. Germline V gene data show CDR1 as MNHNS and CDR2 as SASEGT. The CDR3 spells CASSEAGPSNQPQHF. CDR3 nucleotides: TGTGCCAGCAGTGAAGCGGGCCCGTCCAATCAGCCCCAGCATTTT.